The clone carrying this TCR beta chain was found a few times. The antigen is unknown. At the DNA level, this CDR3 is encoded by other sequences in the same sample as well. Among the patients, none had received any treatment before thyroid surgery. Per germline, CDR1 SQVTM and CDR2 ANQGSEA. J gave up 4 bases and V 2 bases, and 5 bases lay outside the gene matches. The CDR3 totals 14 residues. This sample was taken from a study of metastatic and nonmetastatic thyroid tumors. Study-wide background: Patients with malignant and benign thyroid disease provided blood and tumor or nodule tissue, whose repertoires were compared.

Overall study results and limits: Benign nodules were reported to have significantly lower TCR beta diversity than malignant thyroid tumors, in blood and tumor.

Original handling: Clinicopathological groups supplied CDR3 differences that were used to build a distant-metastasis classifier for papillary thyroid cancer. TCRdb re-analyzed the PCR reads using MiXCR. TCRdb, not the authors, supplied the V and J calls. This table holds some 16,000 clones, 9.5% to 15% found once. Sequencing used blood. This TCR was sampled from a female donor with papillary thyroid cancer or a benign thyroid nodule (not recorded which). Some clones in this sample may be carry-over from other donors' samples. The rearrangement joins TRBV29-1 to TRBJ2-4, with 7 bases aligning to TRBD2. In DNA, the CDR3 is TGCAGCGTTGAACCTGCGGGAGCAAAAAACATTCAGTACTTC. It encodes CSVEPAGAKNIQYF.